Sequencing of this TCR beta chain was carried out in a study of blood T cell repertoires in COVID-19 (dated by TCRdb to the early 2020s). Study-wide context: The collaborator samples originated in the United States, Italy and Spain and spanned the acute and convalescent phases of COVID-19. The material from the prospective study consisted of cDNA or gDNA derived from T cells, B-cell-depleted T cells, or PBMCs. Deeply sampled blood TCRbeta repertoires from subjects exposed to, actively infected with, or recovered from COVID-19 were included in the dataset. The repertoires were released in a freely available public database intended as a resource for research on the immune response to SARS-CoV-2. Samples came from the ongoing ImmuneRACE study (first 160 participants) plus 1,254 subjects from 6 global collaborators. A de-identified subject ID, COVID-19 status, age in years and sex were almost always included in the sample metadata. Where available, HLA class I and class II types were taken from metadata supplied by the sample provider and were not determined by assay-based typing. Study-wide findings and limitations: The quantity of clinical and demographic metadata differed by source and by participant and was supplied without curation.

Including cysteine and phenylalanine, the CDR3 has 14 amino acids. The read is trimmed to its CDR3 DNA, 42 bases read in frame from base 1. Germline trimming amounts to 0 bases on V and 2 bases on J, with 2 as the count of junction bases outside the gene matches. The germline V gene yields SGHRS for CDR1 and YFSETQ for CDR2. Each collaborating institution followed its own protocols to collect whole blood in K2EDTA tubes. For TCRbeta analysis, collaborator samples were shipped as frozen whole blood, as isolated PBMCs, or as DNA extracted from either sample type. Worth noting for this clone: The antigen this receptor binds is unknown. Per-base qualities were not stored, and no clone one base away is much larger. This sample includes further DNA sequences coding for the same CDR3.

TCRbeta CDR3 regions were amplified from genomic DNA by means of the immunoSEQ Assay, a bias-controlled multiplex PCR. Turning to the authors' computational methods: The number of nucleated cells in each sample was estimated from the amplification of reference gene primers within the assay. Sequence reads were collapsed and filtered to measure the absolute abundance of every unique TCRbeta CDR3 rearrangement. For each sample, productive Simpson clonality was calculated as the square root of Simpson's diversity index across productive rearrangements. TCRdb limited this immuneACCESS table to in-frame rearrangements with V and J called. A share of clones is missing; checked studies link under half to unresolved V genes, and the rest is unexplained. From that table come the V and J calls and clone size; the DNA was used to work out D and trimming. Within this sample are 99,000 or so clones, with around 82% of them counted one time only. Roughly 5% of the sample belongs to the ten largest clones.

The sequence joins TRBV5-1 to TRBJ2-7; 7 middle bases align to TRBD1. Sequencing input: peripheral blood. The TCR originated in a man aged 60 to 75 with acute or convalescent COVID-19. The sequence in DNA is TGCGCCAGCAGCTTGGGGCAGGGGGCCTACGAGCAGTACTTC. Translated, it reads CASSLGQGAYEQYF.